The 15 T cell receptor beta chains below were found in one sample sequenced in a study of blood T cell repertoires in COVID-19. Assay: immunoSEQ multiplex PCR; the TCRdb copy retains only in-frame clones and omits some. The sample has around 400,000 clones, around 90% seen once. What was sequenced was peripheral blood. The source of these receptors is a man aged 40-50 years with acute or convalescent COVID-19.

The chain employs TRBV6-5 and TRBJ1-5, with D perhaps matching TRBD1 (6 bases). The V gene lost 7 bases and the J gene lost 9 bases, with 19 bases spanning the gap. This CDR3 spans 14 amino acids. Germline loops: CDR1 MNHEY, CDR2 SVGAGI. For the CDR3, the DNA is TGTGCCAGCACCGATGGGGAGGGGGAATCGCCCCAGCATTTT. This encodes CASTDGEGESPQHF.

This chain connects TRBV5-1 to TRBJ1-1; D is unresolved. This CDR3 has 13 residues. Germline V gene sequence: CDR1 SGHRS, CDR2 YFSETQ. Trimming stripped 0 bases from V and 5 bases from J, with 8 bases between. The CDR3 DNA is TGCGCCAGCAGCTTGGCCGGCAGGACTGAAGCTTTCTTT. It specifies CASSLAGRTEAFF.

The V and J genes are TRBV11-2 and TRBJ2-1, with 10 bases matching TRBD2. Germline V CDR1 and CDR2: SGHAT, FQNNGV. V was clipped by 3 bases and J by 8 bases; unmatched bases: 10. The CDR3 is 16 amino acids. The DNA for the CDR3 is TGTGCCAGCAGCTTTCTCCCAGCGGGAGGGCGCGATGAGCAGTTCTTC. Residues: CASSFLPAGGRDEQFF.

This chain links TRBV21-1 with TRBJ1-5; TRBD1 is the table's D call, not checked against the DNA. TRBV21-1 constitutes a pseudogene. This CDR3 spans 16 amino acids. The DNA for the CDR3 is TGTGCCAGCAGCAAAGGGGGGACAGGGGCGAATCAGCCCCAGCATTTT. Translating gives CASSKGGTGANQPQHF.

A remark on this clone: This specimen includes other DNA sequences encoding the same CDR3. The CDR3 loop is CASSLAGDGYTF. In DNA, the CDR3 is TGCGCCAGCAGCTTGGCAGGGGACGGCTACACCTTC. The rearrangement joins TRBV5-1 to TRBJ1-2; perhaps TRBD1 as D (6 bases). The length of the CDR3 is 12 residues. V dropped 0 bases and J dropped 8 bases, with 8 bases sitting between them. The germline gives CDR1 SGHRS, CDR2 YFSETQ.

To note about this clone: Relative to the germline gene, one junction end is altered; a read error may explain this. The V and J genes are TRBV12-3 or TRBV12-4 and TRBJ1-4, with D hard to call. The CDR3 has 11 amino acids. The chain's CDR3 is CASRGNTLPVF. The CDR3 DNA is TGTGCCAGCAGGGGCAACACGTTGCCTGTTTTT.

Here the CDR3 reads CASSFGVLFNSPLHF. CDR3 nucleotide sequence: TGTGCCAGCAGCTTCGGGGTCCTATTTAATTCACCCCTCCACTTT. This chain uses TRBV11-2 with TRBJ1-6; D gene uncertain. Germline CDR1 reads SGHAT; CDR2 reads FQNNGV. With 3 bases removed from V and 6 bases from J, the gap between germline ends came to 12 bases. There are 15 residues in the CDR3.

The rearrangement uses TRBV11-1 and TRBJ1-1; D gene ambiguous. Looked up from germline, CDR1 is SGHAT and CDR2 is FQDESV (reference sequence). Trimming removed 2 bases at V and 1 base at J, with 11 bases between. CDR3 length equals 15 residues. The CDR3 here is CASSLLPDSNTEAFF. The DNA of the CDR3 is TGTGCCAGCAGCTTATTGCCAGACTCGAACACTGAAGCTTTCTTT.

This chain links TRBV7-2 with TRBJ2-7; 7 bases map to TRBD2. Germline CDR1 SGHTA, CDR2 FQGNSA. V dropped 1 base and J dropped 2; count of bases not matched to a gene: 8. This CDR3 region has 16 residues. CDR3 residues: CASSLVWGGDTYEQYF. In nucleotides, the CDR3 is TGTGCCAGCAGCTTAGTATGGGGGGGGGATACCTACGAGCAGTACTTC.

This chain connects TRBV9 to TRBJ2-2; tentatively, D is TRBD1 (6 bases). V gave up 4 bases and J gave up 3 bases, with 13 bases separating them. CDR1 and CDR2 from the germline V gene are SGDLS and YYNGEE. This CDR3 is built from 15 residues. Here the CDR3 DNA reads TGTGCCAGCAGCCCAGGACAGTTTGACACCGGGGAGCTGTTTTTT. Protein sequence: CASSPGQFDTGELFF.

This clone was recorded only once. The rearrangement uses TRBV30 and TRBJ1-2; 7 bases agree with TRBD1. The V gene end was trimmed by 4 bases and the J gene end by 5 bases; junction bases not matched to a gene: 10. The CDR3 sequence is 14 residues long. Germline V gene data show CDR1 as GTSNPN and CDR2 as SVGIG (reference sequence). The CDR3, as DNA: TGTGCCTGGACTTGGACAGGAGACAATTATGGCTACACCTTC. It codes for CAWTWTGDNYGYTF.

This clone appeared a few times. This chain joins TRBV6-2 or TRBV6-3 and TRBJ2-7; D gene ambiguous. The CDR3 contains 16 residues. Trimming took off 0 bases at V and 2 bases at J, with 14 bases between the two ends. Germline lookup yields CDR1 MNHEY and CDR2 SVGEGT. The CDR3 here is CASSYSVGAQAYEQYF. DNA for the CDR3: TGTGCCAGCAGTTACTCGGTGGGTGCTCAGGCCTACGAGCAGTACTTC.

The chain uses TRBV2 and TRBJ2-1; the match to TRBD1 covers 10 bases. Trimming at V came to 6 bases and at J to 6 bases, leaving 2 bases not matched to a gene. Germline CDR1 is SNHLY and CDR2 is FYNNEI. There are 13 residues in the CDR3. This CDR3 is CASRGQGVNEQFF. The CDR3 bases are TGTGCCAGCAGAGGACAGGGGGTCAATGAGCAGTTCTTC.

The rearrangement joins TRBV5-1 to TRBJ1-6; the match to TRBD1 covers 10 bases. Per the germline V gene, CDR1 is SGHRS and CDR2 is YFSETQ. The CDR3 covers 14 residues. V gave up 4 bases and J gave up 10 bases; unmatched junction bases: 5. CDR3 in amino acids: CASSPGQGESPLHF. In DNA, the CDR3 is TGCGCCAGCAGCCCCGGACAGGGGGAGTCACCCCTCCACTTT.

This clone has a single count. The rearrangement uses TRBV5-1 and TRBJ2-7; 7 nucleotides line up with TRBD1. Trimming at V came to 4 bases and at J to 3 bases, leaving 7 bases not matched to a gene. Germline V CDR1 and CDR2: SGHRS, YFSETQ. CDR3 length equals 14 residues. CDR3 sequence: CASSTPGQSYEQYF. The CDR3 DNA follows: TGCGCCAGCAGCACTCCGGGACAGAGCTACGAGCAGTACTTC.